This paragraph reports one T cell receptor beta chain. The antigen is not known. 13 Jbeta primers and 60 Vbeta primers were used for the PCR. Sequencing used immunoSEQ multiplex PCR; TCRdb keeps in-frame clones, though not all of them. Of 110,000 or so clones detected, approximately 67% appear once; the ten largest clones hold 8% to 10%. The CDR3 loop spans 15 amino acids. V was pared by 4 bases and J by 2 bases, with 8 bases of the junction left unmatched. Germline V gene lookup returns CDR1 SGHNT and CDR2 YENEEA. This record belongs to a study of cytomegalovirus exposure and HLA in healthy donors. Donors were ostensibly healthy at sampling, although undocumented immune exposures were probable. Study-level points and caveats: Rarity characterized most TCR sequences, yet some public TCRs appeared in many donors. The authors excluded some V segments, including TRBV6-2 and TRBV6-3, as indistinguishable. One variant, a missense change in DCLRE1C, was linked in a later analysis to TCR beta V- and J-gene trimming.

The receptor's source is a man aged 18 to 30 in good health and CMV-seropositive. Sequencing used PBMCs. V is TRBV11-3 and J is TRBJ2-7; 7 nucleotides align to TRBD2. CDR3 residues: CASSSGLDRAYEQYF. The DNA for the CDR3 is TGTGCCAGCAGCTCCGGACTAGACCGGGCCTACGAGCAGTACTTC.